This T cell receptor (beta chain) was profiled in a study of T cell responses to AZD1222 COVID-19 vaccine. Looking at the study overall: The study pooled second doses at about 4 or about 12 weeks. Overall study findings and caveats: Clonal diversity was possibly underestimated; the donors were predominantly white British and more often female. There were vaccine-associated CD4 TCRs across spike, dominant at 160-218 and 743-854.

Points on this clone: What it binds is not known.

The data were produced by immunoSEQ multiplex PCR, yet TCRdb's version contains in-frame clones alone and is incomplete. The table has around 180,000 clones, about nine tenths seen once. The CDR3 is made up of 13 amino acids. Germline V lookup: CDR1 MNHEY, CDR2 SVGAGI. Deletions cut 10 bases from V and 9 bases from J, with 19 bases between. The sequenced sample was peripheral blood, obtained on day 0 of AZD1222 vaccination. The source of this sequence is an adult in good health. The V gene is TRBV6-5, the J gene TRBJ2-1, with TRBD2 as a possible D gene (6 bases). In DNA form, the CDR3 reads TGTGCCACCGGCGCGGCTAGCGTTGGTGAGCAGTTCTTC. Encoded protein: CATGAASVGEQFF.